The sequence of this T cell receptor beta chain was determined in a study of vaccination and CD4 T cells after COVID-19. Study in general: Participants got two doses of BNT162b2 or mRNA-1273 vaccine.

The germline CDR1 and CDR2 sequences are KGHDR and SFDVKD. V trimming: 7 bases; J trimming: 0 bases; junction bases outside the gene matches: 2. CDR3 length: 15 amino acids. The treatment denotes: roughly nine-day PBMC culture with coronavirus spike peptide pools or control peptides (ViraFEST assay). Worth noting for this clonotype: The antigen remains undetermined.

Sequenced with the Oncomine TCR Beta short-read assay was DNA taken from cultured CD4+ T cells. The source of extracted genomic DNA was cultured CD4+ T cells. From the PCR reads, TCRdb called clonotypes with MiXCR, one entry per CDR3 protein. The data hold some 10,000 distinct CDR3 sequences, with 65% to 80% observed a single time. The sequenced material came from CD4+ T cells from blood, cultured in vitro. The source of this sequence is a human donor who had recovered from COVID-19. The V gene is TRBV24-1, the J gene TRBJ1-1, with 12 positions matching TRBD1. The CDR3 nucleotides read TGTGCCACCAGGGGGACAGGGGGCCTGAACACTGAAGCTTTCTTT. Its translation is CATRGTGGLNTEAFF.